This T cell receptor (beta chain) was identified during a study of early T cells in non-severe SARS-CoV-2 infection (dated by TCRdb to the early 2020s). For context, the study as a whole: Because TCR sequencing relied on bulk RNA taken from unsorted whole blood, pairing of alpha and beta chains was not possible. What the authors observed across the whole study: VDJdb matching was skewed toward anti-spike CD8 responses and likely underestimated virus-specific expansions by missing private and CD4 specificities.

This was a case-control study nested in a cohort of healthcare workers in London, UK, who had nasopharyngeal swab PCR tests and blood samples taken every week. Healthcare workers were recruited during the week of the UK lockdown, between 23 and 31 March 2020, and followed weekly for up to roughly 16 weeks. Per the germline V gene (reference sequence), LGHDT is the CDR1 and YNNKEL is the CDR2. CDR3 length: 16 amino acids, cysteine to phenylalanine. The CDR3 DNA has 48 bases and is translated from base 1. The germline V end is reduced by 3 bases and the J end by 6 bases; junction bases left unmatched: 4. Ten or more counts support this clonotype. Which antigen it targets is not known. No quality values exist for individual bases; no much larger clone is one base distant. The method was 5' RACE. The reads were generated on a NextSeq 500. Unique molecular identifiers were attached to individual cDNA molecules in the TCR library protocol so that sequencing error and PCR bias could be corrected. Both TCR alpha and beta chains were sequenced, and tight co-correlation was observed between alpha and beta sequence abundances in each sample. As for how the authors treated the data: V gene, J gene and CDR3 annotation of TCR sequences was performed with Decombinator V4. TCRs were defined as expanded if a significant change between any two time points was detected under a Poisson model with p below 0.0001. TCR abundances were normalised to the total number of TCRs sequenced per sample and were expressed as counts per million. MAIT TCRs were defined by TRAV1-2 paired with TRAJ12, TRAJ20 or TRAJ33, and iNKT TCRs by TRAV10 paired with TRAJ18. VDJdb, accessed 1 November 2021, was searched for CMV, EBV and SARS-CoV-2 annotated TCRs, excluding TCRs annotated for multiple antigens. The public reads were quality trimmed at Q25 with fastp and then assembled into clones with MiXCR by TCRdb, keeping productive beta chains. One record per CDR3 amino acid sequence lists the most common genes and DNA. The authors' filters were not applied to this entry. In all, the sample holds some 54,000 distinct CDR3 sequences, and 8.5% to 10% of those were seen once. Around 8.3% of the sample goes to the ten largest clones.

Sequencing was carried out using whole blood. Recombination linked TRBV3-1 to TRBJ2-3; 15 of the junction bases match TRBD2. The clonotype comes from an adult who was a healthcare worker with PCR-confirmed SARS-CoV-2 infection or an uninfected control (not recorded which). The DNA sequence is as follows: TGTGCCAGCAGCCAGGGACTAGCGGGAGGAAAGGATACGCAGTATTTT. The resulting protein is CASSQGLAGGKDTQYF.